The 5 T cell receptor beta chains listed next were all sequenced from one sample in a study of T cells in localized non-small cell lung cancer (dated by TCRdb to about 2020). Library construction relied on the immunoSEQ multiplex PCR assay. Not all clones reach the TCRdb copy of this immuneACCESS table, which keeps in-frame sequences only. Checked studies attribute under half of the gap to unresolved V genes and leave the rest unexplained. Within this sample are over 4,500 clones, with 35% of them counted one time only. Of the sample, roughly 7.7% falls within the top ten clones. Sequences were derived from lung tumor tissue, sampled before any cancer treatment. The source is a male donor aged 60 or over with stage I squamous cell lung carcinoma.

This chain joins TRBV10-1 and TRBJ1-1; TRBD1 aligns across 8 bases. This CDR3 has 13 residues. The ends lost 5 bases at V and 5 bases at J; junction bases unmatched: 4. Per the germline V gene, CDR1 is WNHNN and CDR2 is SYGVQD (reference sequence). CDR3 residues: CASSLNRGTEAFF. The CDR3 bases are TGCGCCAGCAGTCTGAACAGGGGGACTGAAGCTTTCTTT.

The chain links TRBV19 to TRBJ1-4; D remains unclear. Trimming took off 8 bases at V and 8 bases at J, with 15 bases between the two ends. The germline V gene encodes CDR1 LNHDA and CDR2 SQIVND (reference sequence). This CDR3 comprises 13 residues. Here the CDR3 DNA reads TGTGCCAGTCGCAACCTAGACGCGGAAAAACTGTTTTTT. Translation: CASRNLDAEKLFF.

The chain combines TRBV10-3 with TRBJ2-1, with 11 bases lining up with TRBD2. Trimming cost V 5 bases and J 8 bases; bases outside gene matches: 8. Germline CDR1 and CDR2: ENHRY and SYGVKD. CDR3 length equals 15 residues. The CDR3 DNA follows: TGTGCCATCAGTTCGTCGACTAGCGGGGACTATGAGCAGTTCTTC. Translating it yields CAISSSTSGDYEQFF.

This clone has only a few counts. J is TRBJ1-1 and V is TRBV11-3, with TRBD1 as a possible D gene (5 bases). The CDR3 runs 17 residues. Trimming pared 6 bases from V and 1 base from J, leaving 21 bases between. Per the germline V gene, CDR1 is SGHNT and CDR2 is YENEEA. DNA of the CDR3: TGTGCCAGCAGTTCCGGGACCCCAAAGCCGAGGAACACTGAAGCTTTCTTT. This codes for CASSSGTPKPRNTEAFF.

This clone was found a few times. The CDR3 nucleotides are TGTGCCAGCAGCGTAGAAGTAGGGGGCCGATATGGCTACACCTTC. Residues: CASSVEVGGRYGYTF. The chain uses TRBV9 and TRBJ1-2, with 7 bases identical to TRBD1. The germline V gene has CDR1 SGDLS and CDR2 YYNGEE. The CDR3 spans 15 residues. V shed 0 bases, J shed 5 bases, and the junction held 7 bases outside the gene matches.